The rows below give T cell receptor beta chains drawn from one sample of a study of response to subunit inactivated influenza vaccine. One entry per CDR3 protein, called by TCRdb with MiXCR from the RT-PCR reads. This table has around 650,000 distinct CDR3 sequences, around a sixth appearing once. Sequencing used PBMCs from blood, obtained 11 to 12 days after vaccination. The receptors derive from a man aged 45-65 years who received an inactivated influenza vaccine. Both conserved end residues are part of each CDR3. A D gene is named only where the DNA matches it firmly. The size of a clone is reported for some rows only, either as once, few or many, or as a class for expanded clones.

j_gene	abundance	v_gene	d_gene	CDR3nt	CDR3aa
TRBJ1-5	few	TRBV20-1	.	TGCAGTGCCGGCTCCGGACAGAATAGCAATCAGCCCCAGCATTTT	CSAGSGQNSNQPQHF
TRBJ2-3	few	TRBV27	TRBD2	TGTGCCAGCACTCCCAACCCGGGAGGGGAGGCAGATACGCAGTATTTT	CASTPNPGGEADTQYF
TRBJ1-1	many	TRBV4-1	.	TGCGCCAGCAGCCTTAGGGGGGGGGAGAACACTGAAGCTTTCTTT	CASSLRGGENTEAFF
TRBJ1-5	.	TRBV18	.	TGTGCCAGCTCACGGGCAGGGGATAGTAATCAGCCCCAGCATTTT	CASSRAGDSNQPQHF
TRBJ2-5	few	TRBV28	TRBD2	TGTGCCAGCAGACCTAGCGGGGAGACCCAGTACTTC	CASRPSGETQYF
TRBJ1-1	.	TRBV5-6	.	TGTGCCAGCACCCTGCGTTTTCTGCCGAGCCGTAATATGAACACTGAAGCTTTCTTT	CASTLRFLPSRNMNTEAFF
TRBJ2-7	once	TRBV3-1	.	TGTGCCAGCAGCCAAGGCTGGCCCCCTCGCGAGCAGTACTTC	CASSQGWPPREQYF
TRBJ2-2	.	TRBV7-9	.	TGTGCCAGCAGCTTAGGCTGGGGGCCAATCGGGGAGCTGTTTTTT	CASSLGWGPIGELFF
TRBJ1-1	.	TRBV20-1	TRBD1	TGCAGTGCCTGGGACAGGGGGCTCGTGAACACTGAAGCTTTCTTT	CSAWDRGLVNTEAFF
TRBJ2-7	few	TRBV4-1	.	TGCGCCAGCAGCCAAGAGGCCTTACAGGGTTACGAGCAGTACTTC	CASSQEALQGYEQYF
TRBJ2-5	.	TRBV7-9	.	TGTGCCAGCAGCTTTAGACTCGTCCAAGAGACCCAGTACTTC	CASSFRLVQETQYF
TRBJ2-1	few	TRBV2	.	TGTGCCAGCAGTCGAATTCGGTCAATCACGCTGAGAAGCGTTCACAATGAGCAGTTCTTC	CASSRIRSITLRSVHNEQFF
TRBJ1-2	few	TRBV5-5	.	TGTGCCAGCAGTGTAGCGATGGGCCTCCACGGGTATGGCTACACCTTC	CASSVAMGLHGYGYTF
TRBJ2-2	many	TRBV5-1	TRBD1	TGCGCCAGCAGCTCGGGACAGCTGGACACCGGGGAGCTGTTTTTT	CASSSGQLDTGELFF
TRBJ2-7	.	TRBV4-3	TRBD2	TGCGCCAGCAGCCAAGTGGTTAGCGGGAGTAGCGAGCAGTACTTC	CASSQVVSGSSEQYF
TRBJ1-1	few	TRBV5-1	.	TGCGCCAGCAGCTCCTCGGTGGGGGGGAACACTGAAGCTTTCTTT	CASSSSVGGNTEAFF
TRBJ2-3	.	TRBV6-2/TRBV6-3	TRBD2	TGTGCCAGCAGTTACCTCGGGACTAGCGGGAGGACAGATACGCAGTATTTT	CASSYLGTSGRTDTQYF
TRBJ2-3	few	TRBV9	TRBD2	TGTGCCAGCAGCGTAAAGGCGGGAGGAATAGATACGCAGTATTTT	CASSVKAGGIDTQYF
TRBJ1-4	.	TRBV5-1	TRBD1	TGCGCCAGCAGCTTGGCCGGACAGGCTGAAAAACTGTTTTTT	CASSLAGQAEKLFF
TRBJ2-7	.	TRBV7-2	.	TGTGCCAGCAGCCTTCCCGGGGCAGGGGTTTTCGAGCAGTACTTC	CASSLPGAGVFEQYF
TRBJ2-1	.	TRBV28	TRBD2	TGTGCCAGCCAAAGCGGGATCAATGAGCAGTTCTTC	CASQSGINEQFF